Each of the 21 T cell receptor beta chains below was sequenced from the same sample in a study of T cells after yellow fever vaccination. TCRdb re-called the 5' RACE reads with MiXCR, one entry per CDR3 protein. The sample carries 400,000 to 650,000 distinct CDR3 sequences, roughly 22% recorded once. This material consisted of PBMCs, taken 21 days after the first yellow fever vaccination. These receptors were taken from a man aged 18 to 29 who received the YFV17D yellow fever vaccine.

The genes are TRBV20-1 and TRBJ2-5; D is tentatively TRBD1 or TRBD2 (5 bases each). CDR3 size: 15 residues. Germline values: CDR1 DFQATT, CDR2 SNEGSKA (reference sequence). Trimming pared 6 bases from V and 1 base from J, leaving 18 bases between. The CDR3 spells CSADLVGEIQETQYF. DNA for the CDR3: TGCAGTGCCGACCTGGTGGGGGAGATCCAAGAGACCCAGTACTTC.

The chain employs TRBV5-1 and TRBJ2-1, with 11 bases lining up with TRBD2. V was clipped by 1 base and J by 2 bases; unmatched bases: 5. Germline CDR1 reads SGHRS; CDR2 reads YFSETQ. This CDR3 comprises 17 residues. The CDR3 here is CASSLWSSGGTYNEQFF. The CDR3 DNA reads TGCGCCAGCAGCTTGTGGTCTAGCGGGGGGACCTACAATGAGCAGTTCTTC.

The chain carries TRBV7-2 and TRBJ1-1; no clear D. The CDR3 length is 13 residues. The V end lost 5 bases, the J end lost 1 base, and 8 bases lay between the germline ends. Germline-derived CDR1 and CDR2 are SGHTA and FQGNSA. The CDR3 nucleotides are TGTGCCAGCAGCGATCAGAGGAACACTGAAGCTTTCTTT. Encoded protein: CASSDQRNTEAFF.

This clonotype was found a few times. CDR3 bases: TGTGCCAGCAGCTTAGACAGGTCGGGGACAGGGGTTTCACCCCTCCACTTT. Its translation: CASSLDRSGTGVSPLHF. The gene calls are TRBV13 and TRBJ1-6; 10 positions agree with TRBD1. The V and J ends lost 1 base and 9 bases, in that order; junction bases with no gene match: 9. The CDR3 loop spans 17 amino acids. Germline values: CDR1 PRHDT, CDR2 FYEKMQ (reference sequence).

V usage is TRBV7-8 and J usage is TRBJ2-6; D may match TRBD1 or TRBD2 (5 bases each). The germline V gene has CDR1 SGHVS and CDR2 FQNEAQ. Deletions cut 4 bases from V and 0 bases from J, with 13 bases between. The CDR3 contains 17 residues. CDR3 protein: CASSWGFDGSGANVLTF. CDR3 DNA sequence: TGTGCCAGCAGCTGGGGGTTTGATGGCTCTGGGGCCAACGTCCTGACTTTC. The whole variable domain, filled in from reference TRBV7-8 and TRBJ2-6, reads GAGVSQSPRYKVAKRGQDVALRCDPISGHVSLFWYQQALGQGPEFLTYFQNEAQLDKSGLPSDRFFAERPEGSVSTLKIQRTQQEDSAVYLCASSWGFDGSGANVLTFGAGSRLTVL.

The genes are TRBV4-3 and TRBJ1-4, with D uncertain. The germline V gene encodes CDR1 LGHNA and CDR2 YSLEER. Trimming pared 1 base from V and 4 bases from J, leaving 7 bases between. This CDR3 is built from 14 residues. For the CDR3, the DNA is TGCGCCAGCAGCCAAGCCCCGGGTAATGAAAAACTGTTTTTT. Amino acids: CASSQAPGNEKLFF.

The table lists this clonotype with a few counts. This chain uses TRBV4-2 with TRBJ2-2; TRBD2 aligns across 7 bases. The V gene's germline CDR1 is LGHNA and CDR2 YNFKEQ. With 9 bases clipped from V and 6 bases from J, the junction kept 10 bases outside the gene matches. This CDR3 comprises 14 residues. CDR3 coding DNA: TGTGCCAGTCGGACTAGTCCCTCGGCCGGGGAGCTGTTTTTT. Translating it yields CASRTSPSAGELFF.

This clonotype was recorded many times. The chain has TRBV12-3 or TRBV12-4 and TRBJ2-1; maybe TRBD1 (6 bases). The CDR3 totals 14 residues. Trimming removed 7 bases from V and 5 bases from J, with 15 bases in between. The CDR3 protein is CASTLQGFNNEQFF. The CDR3 bases are TGTGCCAGCACCCTACAGGGATTCAACAATGAGCAGTTCTTC.

V usage is TRBV4-2 and J usage is TRBJ2-6; 11 bases match TRBD1. Germline-derived CDR1 and CDR2 are LGHNA and YNFKEQ. The length of the CDR3 is 18 residues. With 1 base clipped from V and 2 bases from J, the junction kept 4 bases outside the gene matches. The CDR3 coding sequence is TGTGCCAGCAGCCAAGGGACAGGGGGCGGGCCTGGGGCCAACGTCCTGACTTTC. This codes for CASSQGTGGGPGANVLTF.

This clonotype showed up just a few times. V gene TRBV7-6 combines with J gene TRBJ2-2; TRBD2 aligns across 12 bases. V trimming: 1 base; J trimming: 5 bases; junction bases outside the gene matches: 2. CDR3 length: 16 residues. CDR1 is SGHVS, CDR2 FNYEAQ, per germline. The chain's CDR3 is CASSLVGTSGTGELFF. As DNA, the CDR3 is TGTGCCAGCAGCTTAGTTGGGACTAGCGGGACCGGGGAGCTGTTTTTT.

This clonotype has more than one count but fewer than ten. V is TRBV29-1 and J is TRBJ2-3; the D is unclear. The length of the CDR3 is 12 residues. Germline V gives CDR1 SQVTM, CDR2 ANQGSEA. Trimming left V 5 bases short and J 2 bases short, with 8 bases between. CDR3: CSVWVSTDTQYF. Written as DNA, the CDR3 is TGCAGCGTTTGGGTTTCCACAGATACGCAGTATTTT.

This sequence joins TRBV20-1 and TRBJ2-7, with 16 nucleotides matching TRBD2. Looked up from germline, CDR1 is DFQATT and CDR2 is SNEGSKA (reference sequence). The CDR3 runs to 17 residues. V dropped 3 bases and J dropped 1; count of bases not matched to a gene: 6. In DNA, the CDR3 is TGCAGTGCTAGTGGGACTAGCGGGGGGGCCGGATCCTACGAGCAGTACTTC. Translating it yields CSASGTSGGAGSYEQYF.

CDR3 protein: CASSLAAGVDTQYF. CDR3 sequence (DNA): TGTGCCAGCAGCTTGGCAGCGGGGGTAGATACGCAGTATTTT. The J gene is TRBJ2-3, the V gene TRBV5-5; 8 nucleotides match TRBD2. CDR3 size: 14 residues. The V gene end was trimmed by 0 bases and the J gene end by 5 bases; junction bases not matched to a gene: 2. Germline CDR1 is SGHKS and CDR2 is YYEKEE (reference sequence).

This rearrangement joins TRBV20-1 to TRBJ1-1; no definite D call. CDR3 length: 15 amino acids. Germline V gene lookup returns CDR1 DFQATT and CDR2 SNEGSKA (reference sequence). V dropped 0 bases and J dropped 1 base, with 12 bases sitting between them. The CDR3 sequence: CSARDRKAWNTEAFF. CDR3 DNA: TGCAGTGCTAGAGATCGAAAGGCTTGGAACACTGAAGCTTTCTTT.

This chain joins TRBV5-1 and TRBJ2-5; 9 bases line up with TRBD2. The CDR3 runs to 15 residues. The trim removed 4 bases at V and 2 bases at J, leaving 6 bases unmatched. Germline V lookup: CDR1 SGHRS, CDR2 YFSETQ. The CDR3 region is CASSQTSGQQETQYF. CDR3 DNA: TGCGCCAGCAGCCAGACTAGCGGACAACAAGAGACCCAGTACTTC.

This clonotype was counted a few times. CDR3 region: CASSLERDGFYNSPLHF. The CDR3 DNA reads as TGTGCCAGCAGCTTAGAACGGGACGGATTCTATAATTCACCCCTCCACTTT. The chain is built from TRBV11-2 and TRBJ1-6; a possible D gene is TRBD1 (5 bases). CDR1 and CDR2 (germline): SGHAT, FQNNGV. V lost 0 bases and J 3 bases, leaving 12 bases between the germline ends. This CDR3 contains 17 residues. Filled out from reference TRBV11-2 and TRBJ1-6, the complete variable domain reads EAGVAQSPRYKIIEKRQSVAFWCNPISGHATLYWYQQILGQGPKLLIQFQNNGVVDDSQLPKDRFSAERLKGVDSTLKIQPAKLEDSAVYLCASSLERDGFYNSPLHFGNGTRLTVT.

The chain combines TRBV12-3 or TRBV12-4 with TRBJ1-1; D may be TRBD1 (5 bases). Trimming left V 3 bases short and J 12 bases short, with 14 bases between. The CDR3 extends over 12 amino acids. This CDR3 reads CASSFAGLGTFF. DNA for the CDR3: TGTGCCAGCAGTTTTGCGGGACTGGGAACTTTCTTT.

This clonotype was detected a few times. The gene calls are TRBV6-6 and TRBJ2-7; D not resolved. The germline CDR1 and CDR2 sequences are MNHNY and SVGAGI (reference sequence). V was pared by 0 bases and J by 2 bases, with 5 bases between. The CDR3 contains 13 residues. Here the CDR3 DNA reads TGTGCCAGCAGTTACTCGGTTGCCTACGAGCAGTACGTC. Protein: CASSYSVAYEQYV.

The chain joins TRBV20-1 to TRBJ2-7; no definite D call. Trimming cost V 2 bases and J 1 base, with 12 bases left between them. Germline loops: CDR1 DFQATT, CDR2 SNEGSKA (reference sequence). The CDR3 runs 14 residues. The CDR3 is CSARQAVGSYEQYV. The CDR3 bases are TGCAGTGCTAGACAGGCGGTCGGATCCTACGAGCAGTACGTC.

This chain connects TRBV7-2 to TRBJ2-5, with TRBD1 as a possible D gene (6 bases). The CDR3 runs to 15 residues. Germline loops: CDR1 SGHTA, CDR2 FQGNSA. With 2 bases removed from V and 4 bases from J, the gap between germline ends came to 14 bases. Here the CDR3 reads CASSLPLPQGETQYF. CDR3 coding DNA: TGTGCCAGCAGCTTACCTCTCCCACAGGGAGAGACCCAGTACTTC.

The chain joins TRBV11-2 to TRBJ2-5, with 8 positions matching TRBD1. CDR1 and CDR2 (germline): SGHAT, FQNNGV. V lost 5 bases, J lost 2 bases, and 19 bases stayed unmatched. The CDR3 sequence is 19 residues long. CDR3 region: CASSQPNLRGPFIQETQYF. Written as DNA, the CDR3 is TGTGCCAGCAGCCAGCCCAATCTCAGGGGGCCTTTCATACAAGAGACCCAGTACTTC.